These 8 T cell receptor beta chains came from one sample sequenced in a study of post-analysis software for immune sequencing data. General observations from the study: Compared with controls, patients had more of 4 to 6 TRBV segments, including TRBV5-6, TRBV5-1 and TRBV20-1.

cDNA libraries for TCR beta contained unique molecular identifiers. MiXCR, run by TCRdb on the PCR reads, gives a single entry per CDR3 protein. The sample yields roughly 580,000 distinct CDR3 sequences, 44% seen once. The antigens for these receptors are not known. Sequenced input: blood. The receptors were sampled from a girl aged 10 to 17 with multiple sclerosis.

This clonotype came up once. The chain carries TRBV29-1 and TRBJ2-6, with D tentatively TRBD1 (6 bases). V lost 3 bases and J 1 base, leaving 13 bases between the germline ends. The CDR3 is 16 residues long. CDR1 and CDR2 from the germline V gene are SQVTM and ANQGSEA. CDR3 coding DNA: TGCAGCGTTGAGTCACAGGGTCTGTCTGGGGCCAACGTCCTGACTTTC. As protein: CSVESQGLSGANVLTF.

CDR3 region: CATIGTLVGRGNQPQHF. CDR3 nucleotides: TGTGCCACCATTGGGACCCTTGTGGGCAGGGGCAATCAGCCCCAGCATTTT. The chain recombines TRBV24-1 with TRBJ1-5, with TRBD1 as a possible D gene (5 bases). Germline-derived CDR1 and CDR2 are KGHDR and SFDVKD. V was pared by 8 bases and J by 2 bases, with 21 bases between. There are 17 residues in the CDR3.

The rearrangement joins TRBV24-1 to TRBJ1-5, with D perhaps matching TRBD1 (6 bases). Trimming left V 3 bases short and J 6 bases short, with 8 bases between. This CDR3 is built from 13 residues. CDR1 is KGHDR, CDR2 SFDVKD, per germline. The CDR3 coding sequence is TGTGCCACCAGTGATACAGGGCGTCAGCCCCAGCATTTT. The encoded protein is CATSDTGRQPQHF.

The genes are TRBV15 and TRBJ1-5; no reliable D call. The CDR3 covers 13 residues. Between the trimmed V and J ends, which lost 1 base and 7 bases, there was a span of 8 bases. Looked up from germline, CDR1 is LNHNV and CDR2 is YYDKDF (reference sequence). For the CDR3, the DNA is TGTGCCACCAGCAGAGTGGGTGGCCAGCCCCAGCATTTT. Amino acids: CATSRVGGQPQHF. Full variable domain (outside the CDR3, taken from reference TRBV15 and TRBJ1-5): DAMVIQNPRYQVTQFGKPVTLSCSQTLNHNVMYWYQQKSSQAPKLLFHYYDKDFNNEADTPDNFQSRRPNTSFCFLDIRSPGLGDTAMYLCATSRVGGQPQHFGDGTRLSIL.

This chain links TRBV12-3 or TRBV12-4 with TRBJ2-7; D ambiguous. V lost 2 bases, J lost 2 bases, and 10 bases lay in between. The CDR3 spans 14 residues. CDR3 sequence reads: CASSLRAATYEQYF. The CDR3 bases are TGTGCCAGCAGTTTAAGGGCGGCTACCTACGAGCAGTACTTC.

This clonotype was seen a few times. The rearrangement joins TRBV10-3 to TRBJ2-5, with D perhaps matching TRBD1 (6 bases). The CDR3 is 16 amino acids. Trimming took off 0 bases at V and 5 bases at J, with 16 bases between the two ends. The germline V gene has CDR1 ENHRY and CDR2 SYGVKD. The DNA for the CDR3 is TGTGCCATCAGTGAGTCCAGGGGCCGAAATAGGGAGACCCAGTACTTC. Encoded protein: CAISESRGRNRETQYF.

This clonotype was found a few times. V is TRBV5-1 and J is TRBJ2-7; perhaps TRBD1 as D (6 bases). The length of the CDR3 is 15 residues. Trimming left V 0 bases short and J 0 bases short, with 10 bases between. Germline CDR1 SGHRS, CDR2 YFSETQ. CDR3 coding DNA: TGCGCCAGCAGCTTGGAGGACAGATTCTCCTACGAGCAGTACTTC. As protein: CASSLEDRFSYEQYF.

This sequence joins TRBV30 and TRBJ1-1; D not certain. V lost 0 bases to trimming and J lost 0 bases, with 8 bases between them. This CDR3 has 14 residues. The germline V gene has CDR1 GTSNPN and CDR2 SVGIG (reference sequence). This chain's CDR3 is CAWSVGSMNTEAFF. In DNA, the CDR3 is TGTGCCTGGAGTGTAGGAAGCATGAACACTGAAGCTTTCTTT.